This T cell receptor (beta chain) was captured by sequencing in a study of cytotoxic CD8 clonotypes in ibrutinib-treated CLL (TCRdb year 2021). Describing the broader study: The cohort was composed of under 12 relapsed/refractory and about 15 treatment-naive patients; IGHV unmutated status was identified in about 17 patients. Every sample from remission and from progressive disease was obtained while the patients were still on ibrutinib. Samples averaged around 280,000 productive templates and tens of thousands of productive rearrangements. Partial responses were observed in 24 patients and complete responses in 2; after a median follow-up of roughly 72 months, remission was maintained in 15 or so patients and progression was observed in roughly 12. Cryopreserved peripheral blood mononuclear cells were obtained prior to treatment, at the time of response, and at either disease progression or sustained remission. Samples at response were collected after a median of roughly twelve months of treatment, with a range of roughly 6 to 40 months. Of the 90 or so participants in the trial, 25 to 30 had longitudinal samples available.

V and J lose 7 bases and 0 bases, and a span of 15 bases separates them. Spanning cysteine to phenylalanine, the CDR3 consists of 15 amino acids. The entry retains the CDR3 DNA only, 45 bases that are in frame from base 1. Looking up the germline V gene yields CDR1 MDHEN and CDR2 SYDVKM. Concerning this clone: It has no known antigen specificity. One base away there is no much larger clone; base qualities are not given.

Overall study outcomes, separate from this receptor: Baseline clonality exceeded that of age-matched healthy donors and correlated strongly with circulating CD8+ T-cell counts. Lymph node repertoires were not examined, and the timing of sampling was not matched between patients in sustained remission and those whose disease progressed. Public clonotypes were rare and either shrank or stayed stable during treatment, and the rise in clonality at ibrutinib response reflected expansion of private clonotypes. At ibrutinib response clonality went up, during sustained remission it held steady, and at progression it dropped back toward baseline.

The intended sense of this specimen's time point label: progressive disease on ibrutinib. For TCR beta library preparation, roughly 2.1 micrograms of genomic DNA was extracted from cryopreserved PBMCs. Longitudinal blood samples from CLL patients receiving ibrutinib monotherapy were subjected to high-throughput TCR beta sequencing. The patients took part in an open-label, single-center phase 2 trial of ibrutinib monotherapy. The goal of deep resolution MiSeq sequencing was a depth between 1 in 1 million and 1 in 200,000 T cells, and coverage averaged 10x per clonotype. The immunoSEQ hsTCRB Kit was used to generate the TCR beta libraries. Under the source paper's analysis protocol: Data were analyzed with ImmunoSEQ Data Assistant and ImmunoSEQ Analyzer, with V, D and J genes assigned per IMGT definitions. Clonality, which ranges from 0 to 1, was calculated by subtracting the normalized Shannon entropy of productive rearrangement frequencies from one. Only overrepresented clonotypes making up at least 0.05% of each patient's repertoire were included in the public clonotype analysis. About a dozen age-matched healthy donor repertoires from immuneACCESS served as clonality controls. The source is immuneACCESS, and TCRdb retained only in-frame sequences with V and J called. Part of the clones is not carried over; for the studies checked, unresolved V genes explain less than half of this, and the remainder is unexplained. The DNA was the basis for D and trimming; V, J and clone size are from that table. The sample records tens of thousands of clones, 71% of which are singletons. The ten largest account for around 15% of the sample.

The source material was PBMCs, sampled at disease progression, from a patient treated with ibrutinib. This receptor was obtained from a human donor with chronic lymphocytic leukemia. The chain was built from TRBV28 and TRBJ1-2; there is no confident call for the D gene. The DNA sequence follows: TGTGCCAGCATAAGGGCAGGCGTTACTAACTATGGCTACACCTTC. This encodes CASIRAGVTNYGYTF.